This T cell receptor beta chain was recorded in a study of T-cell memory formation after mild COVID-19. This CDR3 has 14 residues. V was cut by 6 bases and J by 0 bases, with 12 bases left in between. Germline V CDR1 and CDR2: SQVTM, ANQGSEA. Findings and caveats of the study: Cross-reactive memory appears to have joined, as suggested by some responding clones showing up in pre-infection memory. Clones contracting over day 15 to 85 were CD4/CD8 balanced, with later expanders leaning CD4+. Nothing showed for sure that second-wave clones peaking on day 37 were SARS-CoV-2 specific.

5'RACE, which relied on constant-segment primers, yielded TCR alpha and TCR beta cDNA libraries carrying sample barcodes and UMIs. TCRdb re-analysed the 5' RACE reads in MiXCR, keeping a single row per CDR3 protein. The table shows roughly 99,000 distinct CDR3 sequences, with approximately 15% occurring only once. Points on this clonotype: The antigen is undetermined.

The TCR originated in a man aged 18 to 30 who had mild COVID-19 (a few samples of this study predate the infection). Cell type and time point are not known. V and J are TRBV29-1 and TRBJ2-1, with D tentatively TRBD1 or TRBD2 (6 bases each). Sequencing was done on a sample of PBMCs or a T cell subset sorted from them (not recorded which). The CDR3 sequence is CSVGGQSSYNEQFF. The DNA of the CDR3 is TGCAGCGTGGGGGGACAAAGCTCCTACAATGAGCAGTTCTTC.